This TCR beta chain was found in a study of blood T cell repertoires in COVID-19. Study overall: Spain, Italy and the United States supplied samples that represented acute and convalescent COVID-19. PBMCs, B-cell-depleted T cells, or T cells provided the cDNA or gDNA that made up the material.

V dropped 2 bases and J dropped 7 bases, with 8 bases sitting between them. The CDR3 consists of 13 residues. Germline-derived CDR1 and CDR2 are SGHTA and FQGNSA. Original analysis: It was from reference gene primer amplification that nucleated cell counts were estimated. Method: immunoSEQ multiplex PCR; TCRdb's copy keeps in-frame clones and lacks some. The V and J calls and clone size come from that table; D and trimming were worked out from the DNA. The table has roughly 65,000 clones, roughly 86% seen once. Sequenced material: peripheral blood. The clonotype originates from an older woman with acute or convalescent COVID-19. The J gene is TRBJ2-2, the V gene TRBV7-2, with D perhaps TRBD2 (5 bases). In DNA form, the CDR3 reads TGTGCCAGCAGCTTAAACGGACTCGGGGAGCTGTTTTTT. Residues: CASSLNGLGELFF.